This T cell receptor beta chain was sequenced for a study of blood T cell repertoires in COVID-19. The germline CDR1 and CDR2 sequences are SGHTS and YDEGEE. This CDR3 is built from 13 residues. The germline V and J ends were trimmed by 0 bases and 5 bases, with 8 bases remaining between them. Repertoires were generated with immunoSEQ multiplex PCR, while TCRdb's copy carries only in-frame clones and drops some. Of 300,000 to 400,000 clones listed, 65% to 90% are singletons. Clinical history as reported by participants underpinned cohort assignment. Material: PBMCs or T cells enriched from blood (not recorded which). This chain joins TRBV5-8 and TRBJ2-5, with D perhaps TRBD2 (5 bases). The source of this sequence is a woman aged 40-49 years with acute COVID-19. As DNA, the CDR3 is TGTGCCAGCAGCTTGGTAGGGAGCGAGACCCAGTACTTC. Protein sequence: CASSLVGSETQYF.